One sample yielded the 8 T cell receptor beta chains listed below, sequenced in a study of cytomegalovirus exposure and HLA in healthy donors. Primers for the PCR totalled 60 Vbeta and 13 Jbeta. Profiled with immunoSEQ multiplex PCR; TCRdb holds only in-frame clones, not every one. Counted here are approximately 200,000 clones, about 81% occurring once; the ten biggest clones make up about 4.6%. The source material was PBMCs. The source of these receptors is a man aged 25 to 40 in good health and CMV-seropositive.

This chain connects TRBV9 to TRBJ1-4; 9 bases line up with TRBD1. The CDR3 consists of 15 residues. Germline values: CDR1 SGDLS, CDR2 YYNGEE. V gave up 2 bases and J gave up 8 bases; unmatched junction bases: 7. The CDR3 loop is CASSVTGGFGEKLFF. DNA of the CDR3: TGTGCCAGCAGCGTCACAGGGGGCTTTGGGGAAAAACTGTTTTTT.

The chain employs TRBV30 and TRBJ1-4, with D tentatively TRBD1 (5 bases). The CDR3 runs 12 residues. The germline CDR1 and CDR2 sequences are GTSNPN and SVGIG (reference sequence). V was pared by 5 bases and J by 4 bases, with 8 bases between. CDR3 protein: CAWGGNNEKLFF. The CDR3 nucleotides are TGTGCCTGGGGGGGGAATAATGAAAAACTGTTTTTT. The full variable domain, its missing parts supplied by reference TRBV30 and TRBJ1-4, is SQTIHQWPATLVQPVGSPLSLECTVEGTSNPNLYWYRQAAGRGLQLLFYSVGIGQISSEVPQNLSASRPQDRQFILSSKKLLLSDSGFYLCAWGGNNEKLFFGSGTQLSVL.

The chain uses TRBV6-5 and TRBJ2-3; D gene ambiguous. The CDR3 runs 15 residues. CDR1 is MNHEY, CDR2 SVGAGI, per germline. Trimming stripped 2 bases from V and 4 bases from J, with 13 bases between. CDR3 region: CASSYEGRLSDTQYF. In DNA form, the CDR3 reads TGTGCCAGCAGTTACGAAGGCAGGTTGTCAGATACGCAGTATTTT.

The genes are TRBV15 and TRBJ2-3, with TRBD2 matching over 13 bases. J gave up 2 bases and V 3 bases, and 2 bases lay outside the gene matches. The CDR3 consists of 16 residues. Looked up from germline, CDR1 is LNHNV and CDR2 is YYDKDF (reference sequence). DNA of the CDR3: TGTGCCACCAGCAGTGGACTAGCGGGAGTCACAGATACGCAGTATTTT. Amino acid sequence: CATSSGLAGVTDTQYF.

The gene calls are TRBV11-2 and TRBJ2-7; a weak D match, TRBD2 (5 bases). V shed 1 base and J shed 4 bases, with 11 bases lying between them. Germline loops: CDR1 SGHAT, CDR2 FQNNGV. The CDR3 runs to 14 residues. CDR3 nucleotides: TGTGCCAGCAGCTTAGCTACGGAGGATTACGAGCAGTACTTC. Translation gives CASSLATEDYEQYF.

V is TRBV4-2 and J is TRBJ2-7, with TRBD2 identical over 8 bases. Germline CDR1 LGHNA, CDR2 YNFKEQ. The CDR3 consists of 17 residues. V lost 0 bases and J lost 1; bases outside the gene matches: 8. CDR3: CASSQEQREWGSYEQYF. As DNA, the CDR3 is TGTGCCAGCAGCCAAGAGCAGCGGGAGTGGGGGTCCTACGAGCAGTACTTC.

This chain links TRBV9 with TRBJ2-6; 10 nucleotides match TRBD2. CDR3 length: 20 residues. J was trimmed by 1 base and V by 0 bases; bases with no gene match: 10. Per the germline V gene, CDR1 is SGDLS and CDR2 is YYNGEE. In DNA, the CDR3 is TGTGCCAGCAGCGTAGCCCCCCCTCTAGCGGGAGTTTCTGGGGCCAACGTCCTGACTTTC. Protein product: CASSVAPPLAGVSGANVLTF. Looking up the rest from reference TRBV9 and TRBJ2-6 gives the full variable domain: DSGVTQTPKHLITATGQRVTLRCSPRSGDLSVYWYQQSLDQGLQFLIQYYNGEERAKGNILERFSAQQFPDLHSELNLSSLELGDSALYFCASSVAPPLAGVSGANVLTFGAGSRLTVL.

The chain employs TRBV6-6 and TRBJ2-3; D remains unclear. The germline V gene encodes CDR1 MNHNY and CDR2 SVGAGI (reference sequence). The CDR3 contains 12 residues. V shed 6 bases and J shed 4 bases, with 8 bases lying between them. CDR3 sequence: CASSNSPDTQYF. The CDR3 DNA sequence: TGTGCCAGCAGCAACTCCCCAGATACGCAGTATTTT.